This entry features one TCR beta chain sequence. The data belong to a study of cytomegalovirus exposure and HLA in healthy donors. The data were produced by immunoSEQ multiplex PCR, yet TCRdb's version contains in-frame clones alone and is incomplete. The profile shows about 160,000 clones, approximately 84% of them singletons. Germline V lookup: CDR1 SEHNR, CDR2 FQNEAQ (reference sequence). The CDR3 spans 12 residues. V lost 5 bases to trimming and J lost 2 bases, with 7 bases between them. The receptor was derived from a man aged 25 to 40 in good health and CMV-seropositive. This rearrangement joins TRBV7-9 to TRBJ2-7; D is perhaps TRBD2 (5 bases). Sequencing was done on a sample of PBMCs. The chain's CDR3 is CASSQEAYEQYF. CDR3 sequence (DNA): TGTGCCAGCAGCCAGGAGGCCTACGAGCAGTACTTC.